A selection of T cell receptor beta chains follows, all from one sample in a study of radiation and T cells in renal cell carcinoma. TCRdb's table, derived via immunoSEQ multiplex PCR, lists solely in-frame clones and lacks some. Counted here are around 130,000 clones, about 81% occurring once; the ten biggest clones make up 1.9%. Here the sequenced sample was blood, taken from a patient whose treatment included radiotherapy and nephrectomy. The receptors shown here come from a woman aged 60 to 75 with renal cell carcinoma. CDR3s include the opening cysteine and the closing phenylalanine or tryptophan. Each record gives: V gene, J gene, CDR3 protein.

V: TRBV6-1
J: NA
CDR3: CASSDKGISYEQYF

V: TRBV2
J: TRBJ2-3
CDR3: CASLSKGGADTQYF

V: TRBV5-4
J: TRBJ2-2
CDR3: CASSLVLAANTGELFF

V: TRBV7-9
J: TRBJ2-1
CDR3: CASSSAGLADVEQFF

V: TRBV27
J: TRBJ1-5
CDR3: CASSSTGGGQPQHF

V: TRBV6-5
J: TRBJ2-2
CDR3: CASRDRGGHTGELFF

V: TRBV7-9
J: TRBJ1-4
CDR3: CASSSNRDENEKLFF

V: TRBV9
J: TRBJ2-3
CDR3: CASSDGPLDTQYF

V: TRBV7-2
J: TRBJ2-7
CDR3: CASSIQTSGGHYEQYF

V: TRBV27
J: TRBJ2-7
CDR3: CASSLAYPGQVDYEQYF

V: TRBV2
J: TRBJ2-7
CDR3: CASAEAGSYEQYF

V: TRBV25-1
J: TRBJ1-1
CDR3: CASSEYAAGSQNTEAFF